The clone carrying this TCR beta chain was counted a few times. Its antigen is still unknown. Data came from immunoSEQ multiplex PCR; TCRdb stores just in-frame clones and leaves some out. The repertoire holds 25,000 to 30,000 clones, with around 88% as singletons. The sample originates from a study of PD-1 blockade in classical Hodgkin lymphoma. At the level of the study: Patients received nivolumab 3 mg/kg intravenously every 2 weeks. The study, taken as a whole, reports: Patients newly diagnosed and complete responders had comparable baseline diversity. Relapsed/refractory patients reportedly had lower baseline diversity than newly diagnosed patients.

Every patient experienced relapse after autologous stem cell transplantation, and brentuximab vedotin exposure varied. PBMCs, once thawed, yielded CD8+ T cells isolated by magnetic negative selection. Between the trimmed V and J ends, which lost 1 base and 7 bases, there was a span of 13 bases. The germline CDR1 and CDR2 sequences are SGHVS and FNYEAQ. This CDR3 is built from 14 residues. The specimen comprised CD8+ T cells from blood, sampled at baseline. V usage is TRBV7-6 and J usage is TRBJ1-2; D is possibly TRBD1 (6 bases). The receptor's source is a human donor with classical Hodgkin lymphoma. CDR3 region: CASSLDGGAGGYTF. The CDR3 nucleotides read TGTGCCAGCAGCTTAGATGGGGGCGCGGGTGGCTACACCTTC.